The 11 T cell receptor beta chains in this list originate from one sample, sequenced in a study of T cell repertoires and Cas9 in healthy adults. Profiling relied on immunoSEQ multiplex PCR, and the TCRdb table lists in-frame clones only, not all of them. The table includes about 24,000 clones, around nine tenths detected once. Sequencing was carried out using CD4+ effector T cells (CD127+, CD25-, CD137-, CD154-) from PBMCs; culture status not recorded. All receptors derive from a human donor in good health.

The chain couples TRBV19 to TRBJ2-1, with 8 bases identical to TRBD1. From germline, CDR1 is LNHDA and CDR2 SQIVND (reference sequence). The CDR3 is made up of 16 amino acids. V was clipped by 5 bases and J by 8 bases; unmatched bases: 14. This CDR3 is CASSLQTGVMMDEQFF. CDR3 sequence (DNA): TGTGCCAGTAGTTTGCAGACAGGGGTTATGATGGATGAGCAGTTCTTC.

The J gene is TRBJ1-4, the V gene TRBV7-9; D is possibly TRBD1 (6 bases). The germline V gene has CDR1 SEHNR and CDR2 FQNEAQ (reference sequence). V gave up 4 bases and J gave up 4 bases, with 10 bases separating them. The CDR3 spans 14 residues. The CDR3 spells CASSSGADNEKLFF. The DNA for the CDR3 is TGTGCCAGCAGCTCAGGGGCCGATAATGAAAAACTGTTTTTT.

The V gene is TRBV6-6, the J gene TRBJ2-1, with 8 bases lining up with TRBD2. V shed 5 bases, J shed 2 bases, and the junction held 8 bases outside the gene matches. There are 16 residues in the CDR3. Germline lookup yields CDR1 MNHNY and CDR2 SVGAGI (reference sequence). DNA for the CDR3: TGTGCCAGCAGTACCACACTAGCGGACGCCTACAATGAGCAGTTCTTC. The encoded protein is CASSTTLADAYNEQFF.

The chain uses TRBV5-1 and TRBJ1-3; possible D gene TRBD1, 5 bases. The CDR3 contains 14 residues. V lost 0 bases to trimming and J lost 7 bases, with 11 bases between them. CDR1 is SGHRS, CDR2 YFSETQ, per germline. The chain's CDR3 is CASSLGTGLNTIYF. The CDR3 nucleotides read TGCGCCAGCAGCTTGGGCACAGGCCTCAACACCATATATTTT.

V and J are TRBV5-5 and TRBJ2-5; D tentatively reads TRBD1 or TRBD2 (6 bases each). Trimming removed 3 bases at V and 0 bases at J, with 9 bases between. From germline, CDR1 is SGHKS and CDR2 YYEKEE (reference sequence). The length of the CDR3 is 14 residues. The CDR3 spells CASSSRGDQETQYF. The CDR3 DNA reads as TGTGCCAGCAGCTCAAGGGGGGACCAAGAGACCCAGTACTTC.

The CDR3 here is CASSLGQGYNSPLHF. CDR3 coding DNA: TGTGCCAGCAGCTTAGGCCAGGGCTATAATTCACCCCTCCACTTT. The chain links TRBV7-9 to TRBJ1-6; a weak D match, TRBD1 (5 bases). This CDR3 contains 15 residues. With 1 base removed from V and 3 bases from J, the gap between germline ends came to 7 bases. The V gene's germline CDR1 is SEHNR and CDR2 FQNEAQ (reference sequence).

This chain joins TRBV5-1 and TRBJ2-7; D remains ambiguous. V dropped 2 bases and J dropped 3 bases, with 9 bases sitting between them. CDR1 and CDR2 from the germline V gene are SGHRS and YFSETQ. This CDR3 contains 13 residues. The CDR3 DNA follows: TGCGCCAGCAGCTTCGGCAGAGTCTACGAGCAGTACTTC. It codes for CASSFGRVYEQYF. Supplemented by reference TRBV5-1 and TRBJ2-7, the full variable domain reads KAGVTQTPRYLIKTRGQQVTLSCSPISGHRSVSWYQQTPGQGLQFLFEYFSETQRNKGNFPGRFSGRQFSNSRSEMNVSTLELGDSALYLCASSFGRVYEQYFGPGTRLTVT.

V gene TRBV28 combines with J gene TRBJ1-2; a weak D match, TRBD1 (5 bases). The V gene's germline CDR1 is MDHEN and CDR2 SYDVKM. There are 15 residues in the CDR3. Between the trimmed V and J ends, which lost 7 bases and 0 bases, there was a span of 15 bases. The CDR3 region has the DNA TGTGCCAGCATCCGGACGGGGACGGCTAACTATGGCTACACCTTC. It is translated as CASIRTGTANYGYTF.

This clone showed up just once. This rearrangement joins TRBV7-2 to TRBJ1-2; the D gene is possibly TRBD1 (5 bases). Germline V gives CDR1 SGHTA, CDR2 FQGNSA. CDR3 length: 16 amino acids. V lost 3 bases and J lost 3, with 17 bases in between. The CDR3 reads CASSFIIAGADYGYTF. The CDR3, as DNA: TGTGCCAGCAGCTTTATTATCGCTGGGGCCGACTATGGCTACACCTTC.

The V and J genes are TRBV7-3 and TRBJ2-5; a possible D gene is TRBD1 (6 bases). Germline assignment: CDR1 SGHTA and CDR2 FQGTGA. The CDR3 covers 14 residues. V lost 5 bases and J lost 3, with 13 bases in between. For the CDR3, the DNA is TGTGCCAGCAGCGTGGCAGGGGCCAAAGAGACCCAGTACTTC. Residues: CASSVAGAKETQYF. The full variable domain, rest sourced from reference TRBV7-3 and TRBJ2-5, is GAGVSQTPSNKVTEKGKYVELRCDPISGHTALYWYRQSLGQGPEFLIYFQGTGAADDSGLPNDRFFAVRPEGSVSTLKIQRTERGDSAVYLCASSVAGAKETQYFGPGTRLLVL.

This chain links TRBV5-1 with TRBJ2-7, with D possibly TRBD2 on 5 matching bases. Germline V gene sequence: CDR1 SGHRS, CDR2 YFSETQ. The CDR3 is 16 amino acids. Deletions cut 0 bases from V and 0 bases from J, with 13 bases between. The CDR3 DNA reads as TGCGCCAGCAGCTTGGCGCCCGGGGTGGGCTCCTACGAGCAGTACTTC. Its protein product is CASSLAPGVGSYEQYF.